What follows are 14 T cell receptor beta chains derived from one specimen sequenced in a study of T cell responses to AZD1222 COVID-19 vaccine. TCRdb's copy holds only in-frame clones and misses some; the assay was immunoSEQ multiplex PCR. In the table there are 120,000 or so clones, approximately 91% of which are singletons. The source was peripheral blood, collected on day 0 of AZD1222 vaccination. Every receptor here comes from an adult in good health.

The chain joins TRBV12-3 or TRBV12-4 to TRBJ1-2, with D hard to call. The CDR3 loop spans 13 amino acids. Trimming removed 2 bases from V and 5 bases from J, with 9 bases in between. The CDR3 nucleotides are TGTGCCAGCAGTTTATCGGACCGATATGGCTACACCTTC. Protein: CASSLSDRYGYTF.

The chain has TRBV23-1 and TRBJ1-1; TRBD1 agrees at 7 bases. TRBV23-1 is placed among ORFs of uncertain function. The CDR3 runs to 17 residues. The V segment lost 2 bases and the J segment 4 bases; nucleotides outside the gene matches: 13. Here the CDR3 DNA reads TGCGCCAGCAGTCAACCGAGGGGGCCCCAGGGTGGCACTGAAGCTTTCTTT. Its translation is CASSQPRGPQGGTEAFF.

The V and J genes are TRBV5-1 and TRBJ2-1, with 12 bases identical to TRBD2. CDR3 length: 15 amino acids. V lost 1 base to trimming and J lost 6 bases; unmatched junction nucleotides: 2. Germline V gene lookup returns CDR1 SGHRS and CDR2 YFSETQ. The CDR3 reads CASSLTSGGFNEQFF. The CDR3 DNA is TGCGCCAGCAGCTTGACTAGCGGGGGGTTCAATGAGCAGTTCTTC. Combining the CDR3 with reference TRBV5-1 and TRBJ2-1 gives the whole variable domain KAGVTQTPRYLIKTRGQQVTLSCSPISGHRSVSWYQQTPGQGLQFLFEYFSETQRNKGNFPGRFSGRQFSNSRSEMNVSTLELGDSALYLCASSLTSGGFNEQFFGPGTRLTVL.

This chain connects TRBV6-5 to TRBJ2-5; D unclear. The CDR3 contains 15 residues. From germline, CDR1 is MNHEY and CDR2 SVGAGI. The V gene lost 7 bases and the J gene lost 3 bases, with 18 bases spanning the gap. The CDR3 reads CASIRPGGGEETQYF. In DNA form, the CDR3 reads TGTGCCAGCATCCGGCCGGGTGGTGGGGAAGAGACCCAGTACTTC.

This chain uses TRBV12-5 with TRBJ2-7; maybe TRBD2 (7 bases). The V and J ends lost 1 base and 1 base respectively, with 17 bases between them. The germline V gene has CDR1 LGHNT and CDR2 FRNRAP. The CDR3 is 17 amino acids. CDR3 DNA: TGTGCTAGTGGTTTGGGGGTGGGGGCTAGCGGATCCTACGAGCAGTACTTC. Amino acids: CASGLGVGASGSYEQYF.

The J gene is TRBJ2-1, the V gene TRBV5-1; D may be TRBD2 (6 bases). Germline loops: CDR1 SGHRS, CDR2 YFSETQ. Trimming took off 1 base at V and 6 bases at J, with 11 bases between the two ends. This CDR3 spans 14 amino acids. The CDR3 sequence is CASSLTGEANEQFF. The CDR3 coding sequence is TGCGCCAGCAGCTTGACGGGGGAAGCCAATGAGCAGTTCTTC.

The chain links TRBV6-5 to TRBJ2-7; D gene unclear. Trimming removed 6 bases at V and 6 bases at J, with 21 bases between. Germline CDR1 MNHEY, CDR2 SVGAGI. The CDR3 sequence is 15 residues long. CDR3 coding DNA: TGTGCCAGCAGCGCGCGTGTGGACCCCCGGGCCGAGCAGTACTTC. Its protein is CASSARVDPRAEQYF.

The chain is built from TRBV4-2 and TRBJ1-1; possible D gene TRBD1, 5 bases. The CDR3 extends over 15 amino acids. V shed 0 bases and J shed 0 bases, with 8 bases lying between them. Germline loops: CDR1 LGHNA, CDR2 YNFKEQ. The CDR3 bases are TGTGCCAGCAGCCAAGAGGGGCAGTTGAACACTGAAGCTTTCTTT. It specifies CASSQEGQLNTEAFF.

The chain employs TRBV11-2 and TRBJ1-1; no clear D gene. Germline values: CDR1 SGHAT, CDR2 FQNNGV. Trimming removed 1 base from V and 0 bases from J, with 6 bases in between. The CDR3 is made up of 14 amino acids. The CDR3 sequence: CASSLAAVNTEAFF. The CDR3 coding sequence is TGTGCCAGCAGCTTAGCGGCAGTGAACACTGAAGCTTTCTTT.

This clone appeared once. The chain links TRBV3-1 (or the pseudogene TRBV3-2) to TRBJ1-3, with a weak D call TRBD1 (5 bases). Germline lookup yields CDR1 LGHDT and CDR2 YNNKEL (reference sequence). The CDR3 runs to 16 residues. Trimming took off 4 bases at V and 3 bases at J, with 16 bases between the two ends. CDR3 residues: CASSPTGEGGGNTIYF. The CDR3 DNA reads TGTGCCAGCAGCCCCACGGGGGAAGGAGGTGGAAACACCATATATTTT.

The rearrangement joins TRBV7-3 to TRBJ2-2; TRBD1 matches at 9 bases. Unmatched junction bases numbered 3, after V lost 1 base and J lost 6 bases. The CDR3 is 15 amino acids. Germline V gene lookup returns CDR1 SGHTA and CDR2 FQGTGA. The DNA of the CDR3 is TGTGCCAGCAGCTTAAGGACAGGGGAGGCCGGGGAGCTGTTTTTT. This codes for CASSLRTGEAGELFF. The full variable domain, with the rest looked up from reference TRBV7-3 and TRBJ2-2, is GAGVSQTPSNKVTEKGKYVELRCDPISGHTALYWYRQSLGQGPEFLIYFQGTGAADDSGLPNDRFFAVRPEGSVSTLKIQRTERGDSAVYLCASSLRTGEAGELFFGEGSRLTVL.

This clone was observed once. The chain is built from TRBV18 and TRBJ2-5; no definite D call. V was cut by 3 bases and J by 5 bases, with 10 bases left in between. Germline CDR1 KGHSH, CDR2 LQKENI. The CDR3 consists of 13 residues. The CDR3 sequence is CASSPGVMETQYF. CDR3 nucleotides: TGTGCCAGCTCACCGGGCGTCATGGAGACCCAGTACTTC.

The chain joins TRBV6-4 to TRBJ2-2; D may be TRBD1 (5 bases). This CDR3 region has 14 residues. Germline V gene data show CDR1 as MRHNA and CDR2 as SNTAGT. V lost 5 bases, J lost 2 bases, and 9 bases lay in between. The CDR3 region is CASSYQGNTGELFF. CDR3 nucleotides: TGTGCCAGCAGTTACCAGGGAAACACCGGGGAGCTGTTTTTT.

The chain links TRBV5-8 to TRBJ2-7, with a tentative D call TRBD2 (6 bases). CDR3 length equals 13 residues. Germline V lookup: CDR1 SGHTS, CDR2 YDEGEE. Trimming took 1 base from V and 1 from J, leaving 6 bases between them. CDR3 sequence (DNA): TGTGCCAGCAGCTTGCGGGGGTCCTACGAGCAGTACTTC. It encodes CASSLRGSYEQYF.